This T cell receptor (beta chain) was observed in a study of CD8+ T cells in alopecia areata listed by TCRdb under 2018. In terms of the full investigation: The treated patients, all with moderate-to-severe alopecia areata, were enrolled in an open-label pilot trial of oral tofacitinib given at 5 to 10 mg twice daily. Tofacitinib was given for 6 to 18 months, followed by 6 months of follow-up off drug to assess delayed response and recurrence. Disease severity in treated patients was measured with the SALT score, which quantifies the percentage of affected scalp surface area. To study T cell clonal expansion in alopecia areata, the researchers applied high-throughput TCRbeta sequencing to both the C3H/HeJ mouse model and human patients. In humans, TCRbeta sequencing was performed on scalp tissue and on sorted CD4+ and CD8+ peripheral blood T cells from healthy controls and from patients with patchy or totalis/universalis alopecia areata. Tofacitinib-treated patients had biopsies at baseline and at 4 and 24 weeks of treatment, with a later scalp biopsy in several patients. Scalp clonality was compared among normal scalp (n=4), patchy alopecia areata scalp (n=8), and alopecia totalis/universalis scalp (n=8). The RNA source kit depended on sample type: the PAXgene miRNA kit for fixed scalp, the miRNeasy kit for PBMCs, and the RNeasy kit for mouse skin. TCRbeta CDR3 regions were amplified by immunoSEQ multiplex PCR with 35 Vbeta forward and 13 Jbeta reverse primers. Paper-wide results and their limitations: Scalp clonality and the number of expanded CD8+ clones among the top 100 scalp clones were significantly decreased by tofacitinib. During tofacitinib treatment, many expanded lesional clones remained in scalp and blood, and this persistence may partly explain relapse after treatment is stopped. Lesional scalp, especially in alopecia totalis/universalis, showed higher clonality and more expanded CD8+ clones than normal scalp, suggesting antigenic drive. Shared TCR sequences between patients were less evident than in mice, which may be partly attributable to HLA diversity in the patient population. Because the treated cohort was small and included a single nonresponder, larger studies are needed to assess links between baseline CD8+ expansion and response. Scalp TCR repertoire analysis is complicated because resident alphabeta T cells in normal human skin are also sequenced, whereas mouse skin is dominated by gammadelta T cells.

A remark on this clone: Its antigen has not been determined. Per-base qualities were not stored, and no clone one base away is much larger.

The library was generated by the immunoSEQ multiplex PCR assay. To provide template for TCR sequencing, every sample had RNA extracted and reverse transcribed into cDNA. First-strand cDNA was synthesized with SuperScript III using a 2:1 mix of oligo-dT and random hexamers. Amplification bias was assessed with a synthetic immune receptor repertoire, and residual bias was removed computationally. The study's processing was this. Raw reads were preprocessed to remove errors, and CDR3 was defined by IMGT conventions from the conserved cysteine to phenylalanine. Clonality was calculated as 1 minus Shannon entropy normalized by log2 of the number of productive unique TCRs. Whether scalp clones were CD4 or CD8 was inferred by matching scalp TCRbeta sequences against CD4 and CD8 repertoires sorted from blood. As stored in TCRdb, this immuneACCESS dataset retains in-frame rearrangements with V and J assigned. A fraction of the clones does not appear; measured against another copy, unresolved V genes explain less than half of the discrepancy, and the remainder lacks a known reason. V, J and clone size derive from that table, while D and trimming were established from the DNA sequence. The sample table holds a few hundred thousand clones, of which around 64% were seen once. The ten largest clones add up to 0.9% to 0.95% of the sample.

Trimming costs V 3 bases and J 7 bases, and their ends lie 12 bases apart. Its CDR3 holds 14 amino acids, cysteine through phenylalanine. The CDR3 DNA has 42 bases and is translated from base 1. Reading the germline V gene gives CDR1 SGHDN and CDR2 FVKESK. This specimen's treatment or condition label, interpreted: oral pan-JAK inhibitor, 5-10 mg twice daily. Peripheral blood and lesional scalp punch biopsies were obtained from patients with alopecia areata. After PBMCs were isolated by density centrifugation and stained for CD3, CD4 and CD8, a FACSAria was used to sort CD4+ and CD8+ T cells. The material was CD4+ T cells sorted from blood, obtained at week 52, from a patient treated with tofacitinib. The clonotype was recovered from a human donor with alopecia areata. The V and J genes are TRBV14 and TRBJ2-2; perhaps TRBD1 is the D gene, with 5 bases matching. For the CDR3, the sequence is CASSHRRQFGELFF. The DNA sequence reads TGTGCCAGCAGCCATCGCCGACAGTTCGGGGAGCTGTTTTTT.